The 13 T cell receptor beta chains presented below share a single source sample, sequenced in a study of cytomegalovirus exposure and HLA in healthy donors. PCR was performed using 60 Vbeta and 13 Jbeta primers. Produced via immunoSEQ multiplex PCR; TCRdb's table is partial and in-frame only. This table has some 60,000 clones, around 80% appearing once. Sequenced: PBMCs. All receptors derive from a male donor in good health and CMV-seronegative.

This clone was recorded once. The V and J genes are TRBV9 and TRBJ2-1; 8 bases align to TRBD2. The V segment lost 3 bases and the J segment 9 bases; nucleotides outside the gene matches: 8. CDR3 length: 14 residues. CDR1 and CDR2 (germline): SGDLS, YYNGEE. The CDR3 spells CASSAGLVRGEQFF. The DNA of the CDR3 is TGTGCCAGCAGCGCGGGACTAGTTAGGGGTGAGCAGTTCTTC.

The chain links TRBV2 to TRBJ2-5; 10 nucleotides match TRBD2. J gave up 5 bases and V 5 bases, and 11 bases lay outside the gene matches. Germline CDR1 SNHLY, CDR2 FYNNEI. This CDR3 is 16 amino acids long. CDR3 sequence: CASSRSSGGLSETQYF. The CDR3 DNA reads as TGTGCCAGCAGTCGGAGTAGCGGGGGGTTGAGTGAGACCCAGTACTTC.

This chain links TRBV5-1 with TRBJ2-3; 8 bases line up with TRBD2. This CDR3 region has 15 residues. In germline, CDR1 is SGHRS, CDR2 YFSETQ. The V segment lost 2 bases and the J segment 1 base; nucleotides outside the gene matches: 3. The DNA of the CDR3 is TGCGCCAGCAGCTTTATGCGGGGGGGCACAGATACGCAGTATTTT. Translation gives CASSFMRGGTDTQYF. The variable domain in full, with the rest retrieved from reference TRBV5-1 and TRBJ2-3, is KAGVTQTPRYLIKTRGQQVTLSCSPISGHRSVSWYQQTPGQGLQFLFEYFSETQRNKGNFPGRFSGRQFSNSRSEMNVSTLELGDSALYLCASSFMRGGTDTQYFGPGTRLTVL.

V and J are TRBV6-5 and TRBJ2-5; 7 nucleotides line up with TRBD2. The V gene end was trimmed by 6 bases and the J gene end by 2 bases; junction bases not matched to a gene: 6. The CDR3 extends over 14 amino acids. Per the germline V gene, CDR1 is MNHEY and CDR2 is SVGAGI. The CDR3 here is CASRGGLDQETQYF. The CDR3 DNA sequence: TGTGCCAGCAGGGGCGGACTAGATCAAGAGACCCAGTACTTC.

CDR3 nucleotides: TGTGCCAGCAGCGCTGGTCAGCGCGAGGGAGATACGCAGTATTTT. Residues: CASSAGQREGDTQYF. The J gene is TRBJ2-3, the V gene TRBV11-2, with a possible D match to TRBD2 (5 bases). Trimming took 5 bases from V and 5 from J, leaving 17 bases between them. The CDR3 is 15 amino acids. The germline gives CDR1 SGHAT, CDR2 FQNNGV.

This clone is a singleton in its sample. J is TRBJ1-2 and V is TRBV28, with 8 bases fitting TRBD1. The CDR3 has 16 residues. Germline CDR1 and CDR2: MDHEN and SYDVKM. J gave up 1 base and V 5 bases, and 9 bases lay outside the gene matches. In DNA, the CDR3 is TGTGCCAGCAGTCGTTTGTCAGGGGGCTATAACTATGGCTACACCTTC. Translation: CASSRLSGGYNYGYTF.

CDR3: CASSSVQGRPDTQYF. CDR3 coding DNA: TGTGCCAGCAGCTCCGTACAGGGAAGACCAGATACGCAGTATTTT. This chain connects TRBV7-2 to TRBJ2-3, with a tentative D call TRBD1 (6 bases). V was clipped by 4 bases and J by 4 bases, with 15 bases between them. The CDR3 length is 15 residues. From germline, CDR1 is SGHTA and CDR2 FQGNSA.

As concerns this clone: The sample holds other DNA sequences that translate to the same CDR3. This rearrangement joins TRBV30 to TRBJ2-4, with D unclear. V was clipped by 0 bases and J by 0 bases, with 6 bases between them. This CDR3 is built from 14 residues. Per germline, CDR1 GTSNPN and CDR2 SVGIG (reference sequence). The CDR3 bases are TGTGCCTGGAGTGTTAGTCTAGCCAAAAACATTCAGTACTTC. Protein sequence: CAWSVSLAKNIQYF.

V is TRBV30 and J is TRBJ2-1; 8 bases match TRBD2. The V segment lost 0 bases and the J segment 13 bases; nucleotides outside the gene matches: 14. The length of the CDR3 is 15 residues. Germline-derived CDR1 and CDR2 are GTSNPN and SVGIG (reference sequence). The CDR3 sequence is CAWSVVLWLAGSQFF. CDR3 sequence (DNA): TGTGCCTGGAGTGTTGTGTTGTGGCTAGCGGGCTCCCAGTTCTTC.

The V gene is TRBV7-9, the J gene TRBJ1-6; maybe TRBD1 (6 bases). Deletions cut 2 bases from V and 8 bases from J, with 16 bases between. The CDR3 has 16 amino acids. CDR1 is SEHNR, CDR2 FQNEAQ, per germline (reference sequence). The DNA of the CDR3 is TGTGCCAGCAGCTTAACCCCGGGGGGCGTTGATTCACCCCTCCACTTT. Amino acids: CASSLTPGGVDSPLHF.

The CDR3 DNA follows: TGTGCCAGTAGTGCCTGGACAGGGGCTAACACTGAAGCTTTCTTT. It specifies CASSAWTGANTEAFF. The chain joins TRBV19 to TRBJ1-1, with TRBD1 matching 9 bases. Germline V gives CDR1 LNHDA, CDR2 SQIVND (reference sequence). The ends lost 5 bases at V and 2 bases at J; junction bases unmatched: 6. This CDR3 region has 15 residues.

V and J are TRBV4-3 and TRBJ1-1; D is unresolved. Trimming stripped 0 bases from V and 11 bases from J, with 16 bases between. This CDR3 contains 14 residues. The V gene's germline CDR1 is LGHNA and CDR2 YSLEER. The CDR3 sequence is CASSQDARTGRAFF. The CDR3 DNA sequence: TGCGCCAGCAGCCAAGACGCGAGGACGGGAAGGGCTTTCTTT.

V is TRBV6-5 and J is TRBJ1-1; D possibly corresponds to TRBD1 (5 bases). The length of the CDR3 is 12 residues. Trimming left V 6 bases short and J 9 bases short, with 14 bases between. Germline V CDR1 and CDR2: MNHEY, SVGAGI. The CDR3 DNA is TGTGCCAGCAGCCTAAGGGGTAACAAAGCTTTCTTT. Translation gives CASSLRGNKAFF.